The 17 T cell receptor beta chains given below trace back to one sample, sequenced in a study of PD-L1 blockade in urothelial cancer (dated by TCRdb to about 2017). The library was produced with the immunoSEQ multiplex PCR assay. TCRdb stores this immuneACCESS table with in-frame sequences only. Part of the clones is absent; in the studies checked, under half of the shortfall reflects unresolved V genes, and no reason is known for the rest. The sample yields around 120,000 clones; approximately 90% were counted once. Around 1.7% of the sample is held by the ten biggest clonotypes. This specimen's time point label, per the study, means: peripheral blood 6 weeks after treatment start. Material: PBMCs, obtained around atezolizumab (anti-PD-L1) treatment. The receptors originated from a man in his sixties with urothelial cancer.

About this clone: The same CDR3 can be traced to other DNA sequences in this sample. The J gene is TRBJ2-2, the V gene TRBV7-3; possible D gene TRBD1, 6 bases. This CDR3 contains 14 residues. Trimming took off 2 bases at V and 5 bases at J, with 9 bases between the two ends. Germline V gene sequence: CDR1 SGHTA, CDR2 FQGTGA. In nucleotides, the CDR3 is TGTGCCAGCAGCTTAGGGCAGGGGACCGGGGAGCTGTTTTTT. Translating gives CASSLGQGTGELFF.

This sequence joins TRBV13 and TRBJ2-7; TRBD1 matches 7 bases. The junction had 8 bases not matched to a gene; V was cut back by 5 bases and J by 4 bases. This CDR3 region has 14 residues. Looked up from germline, CDR1 is PRHDT and CDR2 is FYEKMQ (reference sequence). The CDR3 spells CASSLRQGGYEQYF. CDR3 bases: TGTGCCAGCAGCCTGCGACAGGGTGGGTACGAGCAGTACTTC.

This clone was counted once. V and J are TRBV27 and TRBJ2-5, with TRBD2 matching 9 bases. CDR1 and CDR2 (germline): MNHEY, SMNVEV (reference sequence). J was trimmed by 3 bases and V by 3 bases; bases with no gene match: 8. CDR3 length: 16 amino acids. The CDR3 DNA sequence: TGTGCCAGCAGTTTCCTCAGCGGGAGGAGGGAAGAGACCCAGTACTTC. As protein: CASSFLSGRREETQYF.

V usage is TRBV5-4 and J usage is TRBJ2-2, with 7 bases identical to TRBD2. CDR3 size: 15 residues. Germline V gene lookup returns CDR1 SGHNT and CDR2 YYREEE (reference sequence). After removal of 4 bases from V and 3 bases from J, the junction contained 6 bases not matched to a gene. CDR3 coding DNA: TGTGCCAGCAGCATCGGGAGGTCGGACACCGGGGAGCTGTTTTTT. Translating it yields CASSIGRSDTGELFF.

CDR3 residues: CASSVGQGDLPQHF. CDR3 nucleotides: TGTGCCAGCAGTGTAGGACAGGGTGATTTGCCCCAGCATTTT. The chain has TRBV6-1 and TRBJ1-5; 8 nucleotides align to TRBD1. The V segment lost 4 bases and the J segment 9 bases; nucleotides outside the gene matches: 8. Germline CDR1 reads MNHNS; CDR2 reads SASEGT. This CDR3 is 14 amino acids long.

The chain has TRBV7-2 and TRBJ1-1; TRBD1 aligns across 8 bases. Germline lookup yields CDR1 SGHTA and CDR2 FQGNSA. After removal of 1 base from V and 8 bases from J, the junction contained 0 bases not matched to a gene. The CDR3 length is 12 residues. The CDR3 sequence is CASSLDRGEAFF. CDR3 coding DNA: TGTGCCAGCAGCTTAGACAGGGGGGAAGCTTTCTTT.

V gene TRBV15 combines with J gene TRBJ2-5, with a weak D call TRBD2 (6 bases). Germline V gives CDR1 LNHNV, CDR2 YYDKDF (reference sequence). The V end was cut by 5 bases, the J end by 5 bases, with 21 bases between. The CDR3 sequence is 16 residues long. CDR3 sequence reads: CATSDKRAGPLETQYF. DNA of the CDR3: TGTGCCACCAGCGATAAGCGGGCCGGGCCCTTGGAGACCCAGTACTTC.

The CDR3 DNA reads TGTGCCAGCAGCTCCGACAGTAGCAATCAGCCCCAGCATTTT. Translated: CASSSDSSNQPQHF. The rearrangement joins TRBV7-9 to TRBJ1-5; D is perhaps TRBD1 (5 bases). Germline V gene data show CDR1 as SEHNR and CDR2 as FQNEAQ (reference sequence). Trimming shortened V by 4 bases and J by 0 bases, and 7 bases separated the two germline ends. The CDR3 sequence is 14 residues long.

This rearrangement joins TRBV11-2 to TRBJ2-3; TRBD1 matches 8 bases. Trimming removed 4 bases from V and 2 bases from J; junction bases left unmatched: 8. The CDR3 is 16 amino acids. Per germline, CDR1 SGHAT and CDR2 FQNNGV. For the CDR3, the DNA is TGTGCCAGCAGCTCCGCAGGACAGGGCTACACAGATACGCAGTATTTT. Translation: CASSSAGQGYTDTQYF.

The rearrangement links TRBV7-2 to TRBJ1-3; possibly TRBD1 for D (6 bases). Trimming cost V 4 bases and J 8 bases, with 18 bases left between them. Germline lookup yields CDR1 SGHTA and CDR2 FQGNSA. The CDR3 length is 15 residues. CDR3 in amino acids: CASSSPEQGSDTIYF. The CDR3 DNA reads as TGTGCCAGCAGCTCCCCAGAACAGGGATCGGACACCATATATTTT.

The chain joins TRBV14 to TRBJ1-1; the D gene is possibly TRBD1 (6 bases). The CDR3 is 15 amino acids. Between the trimmed V and J ends, which lost 0 bases and 4 bases, there was a span of 12 bases. Germline V gene sequence: CDR1 SGHDN, CDR2 FVKESK. In nucleotides, the CDR3 is TGTGCCAGCAGCCAAGAAGAGGGGGAGGGCACTGAAGCTTTCTTT. Amino acid sequence: CASSQEEGEGTEAFF.

The V call is TRBV7-8, the J call TRBJ2-3; D may be TRBD1 (5 bases). This CDR3 has 15 amino acids. Germline V gene sequence: CDR1 SGHVS, CDR2 FQNEAQ. Trimming pared 5 bases from V and 3 bases from J, leaving 15 bases between. CDR3 DNA: TGTGCCAGCAGCCCCAGGTCAGGGAAGACAGATACGCAGTATTTT. It specifies CASSPRSGKTDTQYF.

In this sample, this clone turned up once. The chain couples TRBV6-1 to TRBJ2-3; the D gene is possibly TRBD1 (7 bases). The V gene's germline CDR1 is MNHNS and CDR2 SASEGT. The length of the CDR3 is 15 residues. V was shortened by 3 bases and J by 3 bases, with 13 bases between the two germline ends. This CDR3 is CASSDQGGGTDTQYF. In DNA, the CDR3 is TGTGCCAGCAGTGATCAGGGGGGAGGAACAGATACGCAGTATTTT.

This clone showed up just once. This chain connects TRBV7-8 to TRBJ2-3; the D gene is possibly TRBD1 (6 bases). CDR1 and CDR2 from the germline V gene are SGHVS and FQNEAQ. The CDR3 totals 14 residues. V lost 5 bases, J lost 1 base, and 10 bases lay in between. The CDR3, as DNA: TGTGCCAGCAGCCCCTGGGGGCGCACAGATACGCAGTATTTT. It encodes CASSPWGRTDTQYF.

This clone was found a few times. The V call is TRBV4-3, the J call TRBJ1-1; 10 bases align to TRBD1. CDR1 and CDR2 from the germline V gene are LGHNA and YSLEER. CDR3 length equals 15 residues. Trimming took 3 bases from V and 3 from J; bases not matched to a gene: 4. DNA for the CDR3: TGCGCCAGCAGCCAGGGGACAGGGGTGTACACTGAAGCTTTCTTT. Residues: CASSQGTGVYTEAFF.

This chain links TRBV2 with TRBJ1-5; 11 nucleotides agree with TRBD1. CDR3 length: 16 residues. V dropped 6 bases and J dropped 2; count of bases not matched to a gene: 6. The germline CDR1 and CDR2 sequences are SNHLY and FYNNEI. This chain's CDR3 is CASRRTGGDGNQPQHF. CDR3 nucleotide sequence: TGTGCCAGCAGGCGGACAGGGGGCGATGGCAATCAGCCCCAGCATTTT.

The V and J genes are TRBV5-6 and TRBJ1-6; 8 bases match TRBD1. V lost 3 bases to trimming and J lost 9 bases; unmatched junction nucleotides: 11. The germline CDR1 and CDR2 sequences are SGHDT and YYEEEE. This CDR3 region has 16 residues. The CDR3 here is CASSSKVTGVASPLHF. The CDR3 nucleotides read TGTGCCAGCAGCTCAAAGGTGACAGGGGTTGCTTCACCCCTCCACTTT.